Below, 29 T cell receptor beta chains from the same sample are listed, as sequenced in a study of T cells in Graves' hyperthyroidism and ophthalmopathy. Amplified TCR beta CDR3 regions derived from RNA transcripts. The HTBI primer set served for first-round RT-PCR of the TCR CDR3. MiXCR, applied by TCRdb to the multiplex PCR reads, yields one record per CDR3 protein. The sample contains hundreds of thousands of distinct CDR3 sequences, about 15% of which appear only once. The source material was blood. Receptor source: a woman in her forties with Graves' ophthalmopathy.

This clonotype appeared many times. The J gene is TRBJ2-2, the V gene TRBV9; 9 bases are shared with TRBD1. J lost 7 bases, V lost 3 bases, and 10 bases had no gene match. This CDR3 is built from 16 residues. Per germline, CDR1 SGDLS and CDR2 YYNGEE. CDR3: CASSEHRGLSVGELFF. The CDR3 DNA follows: TGTGCCAGCAGCGAGCACAGGGGGCTTTCAGTCGGGGAGCTGTTTTTT.

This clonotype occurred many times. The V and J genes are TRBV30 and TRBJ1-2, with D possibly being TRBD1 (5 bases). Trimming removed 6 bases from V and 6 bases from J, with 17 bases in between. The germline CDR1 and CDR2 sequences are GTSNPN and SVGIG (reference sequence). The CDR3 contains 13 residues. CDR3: CACQSGHLHGYTF. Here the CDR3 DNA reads TGTGCCTGCCAATCAGGACACCTACATGGCTACACCTTC.

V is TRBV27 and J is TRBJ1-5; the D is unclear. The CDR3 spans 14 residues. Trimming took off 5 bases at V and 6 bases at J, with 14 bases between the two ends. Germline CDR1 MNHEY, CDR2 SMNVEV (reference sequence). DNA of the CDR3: TGTGCCAGCAGTCCAGACGGCTCGGGTCAGCCCCAGCATTTT. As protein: CASSPDGSGQPQHF.

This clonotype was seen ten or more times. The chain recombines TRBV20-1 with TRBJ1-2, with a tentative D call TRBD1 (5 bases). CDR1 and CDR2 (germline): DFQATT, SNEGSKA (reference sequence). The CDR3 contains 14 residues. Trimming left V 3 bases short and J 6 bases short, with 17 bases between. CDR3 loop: CSASYLQGGDGYTF. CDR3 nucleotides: TGCAGTGCTAGTTATCTTCAGGGAGGGGATGGCTACACCTTC.

The CDR3 DNA reads TGTGCCAGCAAGACAGGGTTGGGCACCGGGGAGCTGTTTTTT. This encodes CASKTGLGTGELFF. The chain couples TRBV12-3 or TRBV12-4 to TRBJ2-2; 7 bases fit TRBD1. This CDR3 has 14 residues. The trim removed 7 bases at V and 4 bases at J, leaving 6 bases unmatched.

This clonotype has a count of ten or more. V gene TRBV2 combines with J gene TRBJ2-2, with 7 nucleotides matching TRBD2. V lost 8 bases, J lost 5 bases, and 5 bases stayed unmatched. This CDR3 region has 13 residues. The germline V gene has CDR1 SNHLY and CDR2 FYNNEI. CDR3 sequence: CASGLDTTGELFF. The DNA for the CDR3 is TGTGCCAGCGGACTAGACACAACCGGGGAGCTGTTTTTT. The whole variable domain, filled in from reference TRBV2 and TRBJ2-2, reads EPEVTQTPSHQVTQMGQEVILRCVPISNHLYFYWYRQILGQKVEFLVSFYNNEISEKSEIFDDQFSVERPDGSNFTLKIRSTKLEDSAMYFCASGLDTTGELFFGEGSRLTVL.

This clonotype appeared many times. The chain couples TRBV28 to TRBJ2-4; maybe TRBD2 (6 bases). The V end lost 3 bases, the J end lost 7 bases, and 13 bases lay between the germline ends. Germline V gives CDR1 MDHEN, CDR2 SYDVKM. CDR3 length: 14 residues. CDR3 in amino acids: CASSLVGLGNIQYF. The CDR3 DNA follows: TGTGCCAGCAGTTTGGTGGGACTGGGGAACATTCAGTACTTC.

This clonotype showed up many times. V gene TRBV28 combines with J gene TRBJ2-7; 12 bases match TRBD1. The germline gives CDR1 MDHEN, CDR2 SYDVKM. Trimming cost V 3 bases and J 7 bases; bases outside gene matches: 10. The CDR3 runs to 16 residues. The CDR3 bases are TGTGCCAGCAGTTTCAGTCCGGGACAGGGGGCGCGGGAGCAGTACTTC. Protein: CASSFSPGQGAREQYF.

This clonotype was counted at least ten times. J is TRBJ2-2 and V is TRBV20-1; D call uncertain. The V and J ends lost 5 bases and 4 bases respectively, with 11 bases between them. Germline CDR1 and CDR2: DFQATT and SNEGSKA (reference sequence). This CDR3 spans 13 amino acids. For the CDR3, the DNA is TGCAGTGCTCCCCAACGAGCCACCGGGGAGCTGTTTTTT. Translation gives CSAPQRATGELFF.

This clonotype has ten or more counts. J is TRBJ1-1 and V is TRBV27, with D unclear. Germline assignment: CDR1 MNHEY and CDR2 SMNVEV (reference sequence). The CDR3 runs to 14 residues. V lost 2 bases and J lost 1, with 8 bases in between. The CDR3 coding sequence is TGTGCCAGCAGTTTAGACATGCGGAACACTGAAGCTTTCTTT. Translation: CASSLDMRNTEAFF.

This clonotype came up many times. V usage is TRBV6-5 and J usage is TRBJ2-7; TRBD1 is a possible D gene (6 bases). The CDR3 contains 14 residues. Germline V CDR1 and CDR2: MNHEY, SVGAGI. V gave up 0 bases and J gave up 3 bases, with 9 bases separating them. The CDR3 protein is CASSYSETGYEQYF. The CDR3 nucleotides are TGTGCCAGCAGTTACTCAGAGACAGGCTACGAGCAGTACTTC.

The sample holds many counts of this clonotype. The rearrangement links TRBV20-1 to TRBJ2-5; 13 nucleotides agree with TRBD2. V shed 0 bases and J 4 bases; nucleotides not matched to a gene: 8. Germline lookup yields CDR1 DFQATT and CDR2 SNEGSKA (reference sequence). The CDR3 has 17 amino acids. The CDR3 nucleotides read TGCAGTGCTAGAGATCGTAGACTAGCGGGAGGACCAGAGACCCAGTACTTC. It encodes CSARDRRLAGGPETQYF.

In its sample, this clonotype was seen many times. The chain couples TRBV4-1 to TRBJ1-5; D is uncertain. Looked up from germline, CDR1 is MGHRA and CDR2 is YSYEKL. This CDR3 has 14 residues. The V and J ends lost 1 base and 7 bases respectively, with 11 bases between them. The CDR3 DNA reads TGCGCCAGCAGCCAAGTAGGGCACGGGCAGCCCCAGCATTTT. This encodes CASSQVGHGQPQHF.

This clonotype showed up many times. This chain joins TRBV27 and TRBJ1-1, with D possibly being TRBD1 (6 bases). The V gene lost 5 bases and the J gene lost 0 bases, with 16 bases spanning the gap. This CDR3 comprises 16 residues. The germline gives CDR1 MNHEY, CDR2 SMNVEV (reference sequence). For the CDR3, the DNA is TGTGCCAGCAGTCTAGGATTTGGGGGCGTGAACACTGAAGCTTTCTTT. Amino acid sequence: CASSLGFGGVNTEAFF.

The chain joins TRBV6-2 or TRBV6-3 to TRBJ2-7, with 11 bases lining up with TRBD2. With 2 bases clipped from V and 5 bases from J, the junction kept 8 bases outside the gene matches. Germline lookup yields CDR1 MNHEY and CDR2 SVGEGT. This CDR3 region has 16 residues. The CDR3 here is CASSYRVSGRANEQYF. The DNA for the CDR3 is TGTGCCAGCAGTTACAGAGTTAGCGGGAGGGCCAACGAGCAGTACTTC.

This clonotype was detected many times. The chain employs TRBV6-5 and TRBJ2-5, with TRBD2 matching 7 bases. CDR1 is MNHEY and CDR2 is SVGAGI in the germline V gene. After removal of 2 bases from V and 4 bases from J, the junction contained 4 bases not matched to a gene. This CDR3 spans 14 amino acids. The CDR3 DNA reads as TGTGCCAGCAGTTACGGGCTAGCGGCAGAGACCCAGTACTTC. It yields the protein CASSYGLAAETQYF.

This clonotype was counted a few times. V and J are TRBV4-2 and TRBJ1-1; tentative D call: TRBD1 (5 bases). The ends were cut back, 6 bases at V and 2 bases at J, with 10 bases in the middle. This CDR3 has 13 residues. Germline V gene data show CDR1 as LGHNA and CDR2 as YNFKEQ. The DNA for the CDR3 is TGTGCCAGCAGGAGCCGGGACAACACTGAAGCTTTCTTT. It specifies CASRSRDNTEAFF.

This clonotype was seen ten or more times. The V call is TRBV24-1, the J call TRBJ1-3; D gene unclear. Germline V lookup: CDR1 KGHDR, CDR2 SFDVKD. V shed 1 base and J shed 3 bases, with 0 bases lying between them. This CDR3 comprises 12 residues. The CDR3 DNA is TGTGCCACCAGTGATTTTGGAAACACCATATATTTT. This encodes CATSDFGNTIYF.

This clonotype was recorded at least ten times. The CDR3 coding sequence is TGTGCCAGCAGCACAGGGGCTGACCTCGGGGAGCTGTTTTTT. Its translation: CASSTGADLGELFF. The chain couples TRBV7-2 to TRBJ2-2; 7 nucleotides line up with TRBD1. The germline V gene encodes CDR1 SGHTA and CDR2 FQGNSA. The CDR3 has 14 amino acids. Unmatched junction bases numbered 7, after V lost 5 bases and J lost 7 bases. The full variable domain, its missing parts supplied by reference TRBV7-2 and TRBJ2-2, is GAGVSQSPSNKVTEKGKDVELRCDPISGHTALYWYRQSLGQGLEFLIYFQGNSAPDKSGLPSDRFSAERTGGSVSTLTIQRTQQEDSAVYLCASSTGADLGELFFGEGSRLTVL.

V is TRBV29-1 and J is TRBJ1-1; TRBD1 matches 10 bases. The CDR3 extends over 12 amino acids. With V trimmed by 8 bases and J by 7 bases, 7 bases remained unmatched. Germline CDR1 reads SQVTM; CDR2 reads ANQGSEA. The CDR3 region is CSTGTGAGEAFF. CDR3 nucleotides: TGCAGCACCGGGACAGGGGCCGGTGAAGCTTTCTTT.

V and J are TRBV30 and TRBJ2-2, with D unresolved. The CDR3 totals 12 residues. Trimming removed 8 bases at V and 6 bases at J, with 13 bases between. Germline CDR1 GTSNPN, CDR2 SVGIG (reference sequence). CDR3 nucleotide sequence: TGTGCCGGCTACGCAGGTTCCGGGGAGCTGTTTTTT. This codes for CAGYAGSGELFF.

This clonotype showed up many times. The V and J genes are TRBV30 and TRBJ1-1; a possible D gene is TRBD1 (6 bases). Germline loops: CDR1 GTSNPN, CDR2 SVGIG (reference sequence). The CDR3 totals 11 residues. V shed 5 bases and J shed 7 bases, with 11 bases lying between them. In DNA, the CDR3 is TGTGCCTGGGGAGGGACATATGAAGCTTTCTTT. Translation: CAWGGTYEAFF.

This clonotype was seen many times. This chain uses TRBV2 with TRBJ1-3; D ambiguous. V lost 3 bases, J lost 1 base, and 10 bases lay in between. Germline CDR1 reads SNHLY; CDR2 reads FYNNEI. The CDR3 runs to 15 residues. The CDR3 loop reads CASSEEGRSGNTIYF. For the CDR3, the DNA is TGTGCCAGCAGTGAGGAAGGGCGTTCTGGAAACACCATATATTTT.

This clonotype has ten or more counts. The CDR3 DNA sequence: TGTGCCAGCAGCTCCCGGGACAGGGGGCCCCAAGAGACCCAGTACTTC. Translated: CASSSRDRGPQETQYF. The chain combines TRBV7-2 with TRBJ2-5; 12 nucleotides match TRBD1. The CDR3 consists of 16 residues. V lost 4 bases to trimming and J lost 1 base; unmatched junction nucleotides: 4. CDR1 and CDR2 from the germline V gene are SGHTA and FQGNSA.

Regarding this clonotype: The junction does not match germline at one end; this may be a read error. CDR3 coding DNA: TGTGCCGGCAGTTTGATAGGGAGATTGAACACCGGGGAGCTGTTTTTT. Residues: CAGSLIGRLNTGELFF. The chain recombines TRBV28 with TRBJ2-2, with D tentatively TRBD2 (5 bases). CDR1 and CDR2 (germline): MDHEN, SYDVKM. The CDR3 covers 16 residues.

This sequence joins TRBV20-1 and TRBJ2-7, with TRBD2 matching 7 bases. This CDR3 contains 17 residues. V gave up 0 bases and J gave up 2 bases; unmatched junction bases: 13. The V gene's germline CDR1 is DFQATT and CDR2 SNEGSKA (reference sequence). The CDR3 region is CSARDPLTSATTYEQYF. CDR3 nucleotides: TGCAGTGCTAGAGATCCACTCACTAGCGCGACCACCTACGAGCAGTACTTC.

The CDR3 DNA follows: TGTGCCAGCAGTTATTATATAGCGGGGGTGTGGGAGACCCAGTACTTC. This gives the protein CASSYYIAGVWETQYF. This sequence joins TRBV6-5 and TRBJ2-5, with 9 bases fitting TRBD2. Trimming removed 3 bases from V and 5 bases from J; junction bases left unmatched: 10. Germline CDR1 reads MNHEY; CDR2 reads SVGAGI. This CDR3 is built from 16 residues.

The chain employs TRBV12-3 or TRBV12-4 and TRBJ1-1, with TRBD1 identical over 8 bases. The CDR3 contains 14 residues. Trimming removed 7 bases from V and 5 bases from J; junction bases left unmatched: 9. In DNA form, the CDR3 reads TGTGCCAGCAATCCGACAGGGGCCGGAACTGAAGCTTTCTTT. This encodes CASNPTGAGTEAFF.

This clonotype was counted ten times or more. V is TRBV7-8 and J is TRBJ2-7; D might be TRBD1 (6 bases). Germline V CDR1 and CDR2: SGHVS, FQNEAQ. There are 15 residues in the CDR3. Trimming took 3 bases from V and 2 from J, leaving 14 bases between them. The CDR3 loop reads CASSFQRTAAYEQYF. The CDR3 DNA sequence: TGTGCCAGCAGCTTTCAAAGGACAGCCGCCTACGAGCAGTACTTC.